One and the same sample provided the 21 T cell receptor beta chains below, sequenced in a study of T cells in Graves' hyperthyroidism and ophthalmopathy. Authors of the study amplified TCR beta CDR3 regions from RNA transcripts. First-round RT-PCR with HTBI primers amplified the TCR CDR3 region. MiXCR was run by TCRdb on the multiplex PCR reads, yielding one entry per CDR3 protein. Among under 130,000 distinct CDR3 sequences, over 45% were seen once, and the ten largest hold 26%. Material for sequencing was blood. The receptors come from a man in his forties with Graves' hyperthyroidism.

This clonotype was detected many times. The V call is TRBV5-4, the J call TRBJ2-3, with D maybe TRBD2 (6 bases). The V end lost 1 base, the J end lost 2 bases, and 14 bases lay between the germline ends. CDR3 length equals 16 residues. Germline CDR1 SGHNT, CDR2 YYREEE (reference sequence). In DNA, the CDR3 is TGTGCCAGCAGCTTGCGGTTGGAGGGCCCCACAGATACGCAGTATTTT. It encodes CASSLRLEGPTDTQYF.

Note on this clonotype: Possible read error: a much larger clone is one base away. The gene calls are TRBV10-3 and TRBJ1-5; D call uncertain. This CDR3 is 14 amino acids long. V was pared by 5 bases and J by 0 bases, with 8 bases between. Germline assignment: CDR1 ENHRY and CDR2 SYGVKD. The CDR3, as DNA: TGTGCCATCAGTACTCAATATAGCAATCAGCCCCAGCATTTT. Protein product: CAISTQYSNQPQHF.

In this sample, this clonotype turned up many times. V gene TRBV20-1 combines with J gene TRBJ1-2; D is unclear. The CDR3 extends over 12 amino acids. Germline V CDR1 and CDR2: DFQATT, SNEGSKA (reference sequence). Trimming took off 4 bases at V and 5 bases at J, with 11 bases between the two ends. The CDR3 is CSATEAPYGYTF. In DNA, the CDR3 is TGCAGTGCTACTGAAGCACCTTATGGCTACACCTTC.

With regard to this clonotype: The CDR3 ends on some other residue instead of the conserved phenylalanine or tryptophan, so this is likely a read error. The DNA is omitted, as the CDR3 cannot be located on it reliably, and the CDR3 follows TCRdb's listing. The chain carries TRBV7-3 and TRBJ1-2. Germline CDR1 SGHTA, CDR2 FQGTGA. The CDR3 is 8 residues long, counting both termini. The CDR3 sequence: CASSLSIP.

In this sample, this clonotype turned up many times. J is TRBJ2-2 and V is TRBV19; D gene unclear. The CDR3 spans 14 residues. Germline V gives CDR1 LNHDA, CDR2 SQIVND (reference sequence). The V end lost 2 bases, the J end lost 4 bases, and 8 bases lay between the germline ends. The CDR3 coding sequence is TGTGCCAGTAGTATATTCCAGTTCACCGGGGAGCTGTTTTTT. Translation: CASSIFQFTGELFF. Full variable domain (remainder filled in from reference TRBV19 and TRBJ2-2): DGGITQSPKYLFRKEGQNVTLSCEQNLNHDAMYWYRQDPGQGLRLIYYSQIVNDFQKGDIAEGYSVSREKKESFPLTVTSAQKNPTAFYLCASSIFQFTGELFFGEGSRLTVL.

The chain recombines TRBV6-5 with TRBJ1-2; D gene ambiguous. There are 13 residues in the CDR3. V was clipped by 2 bases and J by 2 bases, with 6 bases between them. Germline CDR1 is MNHEY and CDR2 is SVGAGI. Written as DNA, the CDR3 is TGTGCCAGCAGTTACGGGGTCAACTATGGCTACACCTTC. Its translation is CASSYGVNYGYTF.

The V and J genes are TRBV2 and TRBJ2-7; perhaps TRBD2 as D (6 bases). Germline V gene data show CDR1 as SNHLY and CDR2 as FYNNEI. Between the trimmed V and J ends, which lost 3 bases and 1 base, there was a span of 10 bases. The CDR3 spans 14 residues. In DNA, the CDR3 is TGTGCCAGCAGTGAGGGGGGAATGTCCTACGAGCAGTACTTC. The encoded protein is CASSEGGMSYEQYF. Combining the CDR3 with reference TRBV2 and TRBJ2-7 gives the whole variable domain EPEVTQTPSHQVTQMGQEVILRCVPISNHLYFYWYRQILGQKVEFLVSFYNNEISEKSEIFDDQFSVERPDGSNFTLKIRSTKLEDSAMYFCASSEGGMSYEQYFGPGTRLTVT.

The chain uses TRBV20-1 and TRBJ2-7; 15 positions agree with TRBD2. The CDR3 extends over 15 amino acids. Trimming removed 2 bases from V and 4 bases from J; junction bases left unmatched: 3. Germline V lookup: CDR1 DFQATT, CDR2 SNEGSKA (reference sequence). CDR3 loop: CSARRTSGRAYEQYF. CDR3 in DNA: TGCAGTGCTAGAAGGACTAGCGGGAGGGCTTACGAGCAGTACTTC.

Worth noting for this clonotype: One junction end does not reproduce the germline sequence, and a read error may be involved. The V gene is TRBV10-1, the J gene TRBJ2-3, with D maybe TRBD2 (7 bases). The CDR3 is 17 residues long. Germline values: CDR1 WNHNN, CDR2 SYGVQD (reference sequence). As DNA, the CDR3 is TGCGCCAGCAGTGAGTCGCGGGGGCCTGAAAGCACAGATATGCAGTATTTT. The encoded protein is CASSESRGPESTDMQYF.

The rearrangement links TRBV19 to TRBJ1-1, with D tentatively TRBD1 (6 bases). Germline V gene lookup returns CDR1 LNHDA and CDR2 SQIVND (reference sequence). The CDR3 runs to 13 residues. Trimming removed 8 bases at V and 0 bases at J, with 10 bases between. CDR3 bases: TGTGCCAGTCTGGACAGATTGAACACTGAAGCTTTCTTT. It encodes CASLDRLNTEAFF.

The sample holds one count of this clonotype. This may be a read error, as it is one base from a much larger clone. V gene TRBV4-2 combines with J gene TRBJ2-5; D uncertain. V shed 0 bases and J shed 1 base, with 6 bases lying between them. The CDR3 runs to 14 residues. CDR1 and CDR2 (germline): LGHNA, YNFKEQ. The CDR3 sequence: CASSQDLCQETQYF. The CDR3 nucleotides are TGTGCCAGCAGCCAAGATCTCTGCCAAGAGACCCAGTACTTC.

As for this clonotype: One end of the junction is discordant with germline, which a read error may explain. The chain recombines TRBV15 with TRBJ2-5; tentatively, D is TRBD1 or TRBD2 (6 bases each). The CDR3 has 15 residues. Germline V gives CDR1 LNHNV, CDR2 YYDKDF (reference sequence). Here the CDR3 reads CAASSDVGGWETQYF. The CDR3 DNA reads TGTGCCGCCAGCAGCGACGTGGGGGGCTGGGAGACCCAGTACTTC.

This clonotype was seen ten or more times. The chain has TRBV19 and TRBJ2-1, with D possibly called TRBD1 or TRBD2 (6 bases each). Germline-derived CDR1 and CDR2 are LNHDA and SQIVND (reference sequence). CDR3 length: 13 residues. V lost 9 bases, J lost 9 bases, and 18 bases lay in between. CDR3 sequence (DNA): TGTGCCAGCAAGACGGGGGCTCCTGGTGAGCAGTTCTTC. This codes for CASKTGAPGEQFF. Together with reference TRBV19 and TRBJ2-1, the CDR3 gives the full variable domain: DGGITQSPKYLFRKEGQNVTLSCEQNLNHDAMYWYRQDPGQGLRLIYYSQIVNDFQKGDIAEGYSVSREKKESFPLTVTSAQKNPTAFYLCASKTGAPGEQFFGPGTRLTVL.

Notes on this clonotype: No DNA is shown, since the ends of the CDR3 on it are uncertain; the CDR3 is the one TCRdb lists. The chain carries TRBV7-9 and TRBJ2-6; the tabulated D call, TRBD1, remains unverified against the DNA. Per the germline V gene, CDR1 is SEHNR and CDR2 is FQNEAQ (reference sequence). The CDR3 is 21 residues long, counting both termini. This CDR3 reads CASSPKGGNNEQFFGANVLTF.

This rearrangement joins TRBV15 to TRBJ2-5; 10 bases map to TRBD2. The length of the CDR3 is 16 residues. Germline lookup yields CDR1 LNHNV and CDR2 YYDKDF (reference sequence). V lost 3 bases and J lost 4; bases outside the gene matches: 8. The CDR3 spells CATSSPELAGGETQYF. The CDR3, as DNA: TGTGCCACCAGCAGCCCGGAATTAGCGGGGGGAGAGACCCAGTACTTC.

The genes are TRBV19 and TRBJ1-5; maybe TRBD1 (6 bases). V was cut by 5 bases and J by 1 base, with 9 bases left in between. The germline V gene has CDR1 LNHDA and CDR2 SQIVND (reference sequence). The CDR3 extends over 14 amino acids. The chain's CDR3 is CASSLTGSNQPQHF. CDR3 sequence (DNA): TGTGCCAGTAGTTTGACAGGAAGCAATCAGCCCCAGCATTTT.

As to this clonotype: Relative to the germline gene, one junction end is altered; a read error may explain this. CDR3 loop: CAGRGPGQLNTEAFF. In nucleotides, the CDR3 is TGTGCCGGAAGGGGCCCGGGACAGCTGAACACGGAAGCTTTCTTT. The V gene is TRBV10-3, the J gene TRBJ1-1; TRBD1 matches 7 bases. Per germline, CDR1 ENHRY and CDR2 SYGVKD. The CDR3 has 15 residues.

The rearrangement joins TRBV10-3 to TRBJ2-7, with TRBD2 matching over 8 bases. The J segment lost 2 bases and the V segment lost 5 bases, leaving 8 bases of the junction unmatched. This CDR3 spans 15 amino acids. The germline gives CDR1 ENHRY, CDR2 SYGVKD. The CDR3 sequence is CAISPISGTTYEQYF. The CDR3 nucleotides read TGTGCCATCAGTCCCATTAGCGGGACGACCTACGAGCAGTACTTC.

The rearrangement links TRBV11-2 to TRBJ2-7, with TRBD1 identical over 8 bases. There are 14 residues in the CDR3. V dropped 4 bases and J dropped 3; count of bases not matched to a gene: 5. Germline V gives CDR1 SGHAT, CDR2 FQNNGV. CDR3 in amino acids: CASSSTGTGYEQYF. In DNA form, the CDR3 reads TGTGCCAGCAGCTCCACCGGGACAGGCTACGAGCAGTACTTC.

The rearrangement joins TRBV2 to TRBJ2-5; 7 nucleotides align to TRBD2. V lost 6 bases and J lost 5; bases outside the gene matches: 9. The CDR3 is 14 amino acids. CDR1 SNHLY and CDR2 FYNNEI come from the germline V gene. DNA for the CDR3: TGTGCCAGCAGGACAAGCGGGGATCTCGAGACCCAGTACTTC. It translates to CASRTSGDLETQYF. The variable domain in full, with the rest retrieved from reference TRBV2 and TRBJ2-5, is EPEVTQTPSHQVTQMGQEVILRCVPISNHLYFYWYRQILGQKVEFLVSFYNNEISEKSEIFDDQFSVERPDGSNFTLKIRSTKLEDSAMYFCASRTSGDLETQYFGPGTRLLVL.

This clonotype was recorded at least ten times. This rearrangement joins TRBV10-2 to TRBJ2-2, with 7 nucleotides matching TRBD1. V lost 5 bases and J lost 9; bases outside the gene matches: 3. CDR1 WSHSY and CDR2 SAAADI come from the germline V gene. This CDR3 has 12 amino acids. This CDR3 is CASSRDSWELFF. CDR3 DNA: TGCGCCAGCAGTCGGGACAGCTGGGAGCTGTTTTTT.